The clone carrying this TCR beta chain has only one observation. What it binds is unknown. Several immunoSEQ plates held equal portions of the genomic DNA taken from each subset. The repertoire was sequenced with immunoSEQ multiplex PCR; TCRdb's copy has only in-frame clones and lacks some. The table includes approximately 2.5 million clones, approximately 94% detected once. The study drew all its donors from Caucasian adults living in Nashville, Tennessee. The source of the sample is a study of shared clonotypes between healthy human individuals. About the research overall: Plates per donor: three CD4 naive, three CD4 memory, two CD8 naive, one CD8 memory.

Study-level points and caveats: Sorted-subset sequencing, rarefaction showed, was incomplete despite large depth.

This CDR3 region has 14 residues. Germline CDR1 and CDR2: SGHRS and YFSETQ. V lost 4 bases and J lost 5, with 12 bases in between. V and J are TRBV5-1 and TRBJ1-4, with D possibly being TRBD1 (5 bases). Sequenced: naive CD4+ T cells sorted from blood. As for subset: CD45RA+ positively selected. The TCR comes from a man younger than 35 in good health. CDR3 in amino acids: CASSVSGSNEKLFF. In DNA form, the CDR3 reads TGCGCCAGCAGCGTCTCAGGGTCCAATGAAAAACTGTTTTTT.